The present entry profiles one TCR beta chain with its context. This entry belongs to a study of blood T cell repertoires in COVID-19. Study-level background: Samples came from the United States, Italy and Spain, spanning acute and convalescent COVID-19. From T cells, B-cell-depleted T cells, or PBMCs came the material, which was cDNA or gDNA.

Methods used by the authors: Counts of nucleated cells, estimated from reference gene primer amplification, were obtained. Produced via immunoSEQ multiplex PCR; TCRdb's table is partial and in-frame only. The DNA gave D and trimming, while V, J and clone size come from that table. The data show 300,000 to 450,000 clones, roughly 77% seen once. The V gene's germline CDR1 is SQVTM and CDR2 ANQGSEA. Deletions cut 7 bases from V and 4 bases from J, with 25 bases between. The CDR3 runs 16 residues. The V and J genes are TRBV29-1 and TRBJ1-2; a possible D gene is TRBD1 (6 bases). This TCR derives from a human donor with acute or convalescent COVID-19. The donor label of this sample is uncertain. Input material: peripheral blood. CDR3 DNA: TGCAGCGCCAACTCGGGGCGGGGGCCCCTCGCCTATGGCTACACCTTC. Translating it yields CSANSGRGPLAYGYTF. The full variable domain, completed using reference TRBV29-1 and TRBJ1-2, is SAVISQKPSRDICQRGTSLTIQCQVDSQVTMMFWYRQQPGQSLTLIATANQGSEATYESGFVIDKFPISRPNLTFSTLTVSNMSPEDSSIYLCSANSGRGPLAYGYTFGSGTRLTVV.